A single sample is the source of the 26 T cell receptor beta chains below, sequenced in a study of T-cell reconstitution after alpha-beta-depleted transplantation in children. As it was prepared, the TCRbeta library received unique molecular identifiers. Using its own MiXCR run on the PCR reads, TCRdb lists one record per CDR3 protein. The table records 250,000 to 400,000 distinct CDR3 sequences, around 25% of them present only once. Specimen: PBMCs, mostly from graft donor cells, collected 180 days after TCRalphabeta/CD19-depleted stem cell transplant. These receptors originate from a male patient between 5 and 17 years old who had a stem cell transplant for acute lymphoblastic leukemia, so the T cells may come from the graft donor.

A few counts support this clonotype. The chain carries TRBV20-1 and TRBJ2-1; the D gene is possibly TRBD2 (5 bases). In germline, CDR1 is DFQATT, CDR2 SNEGSKA (reference sequence). This CDR3 spans 13 amino acids. The V gene lost 1 base and the J gene lost 5 bases, with 9 bases spanning the gap. CDR3 loop: CSARVGLNNEQFF. Written as DNA, the CDR3 is TGCAGTGCTAGAGTTGGACTTAACAATGAGCAGTTCTTC.

This clonotype has ten or more counts. The chain uses TRBV10-3 and TRBJ1-1; the D gene is possibly TRBD1 (5 bases). This CDR3 is built from 14 residues. Germline CDR1 and CDR2: ENHRY and SYGVKD. V lost 2 bases and J lost 1, with 8 bases in between. DNA of the CDR3: TGTGCCATCAGTGAGACGGACAAGAACACTGAAGCTTTCTTT. Encoded protein: CAISETDKNTEAFF.

The V call is TRBV20-1, the J call TRBJ2-3, with D perhaps TRBD1 or TRBD2 (5 bases each). The CDR3 runs to 14 residues. From germline, CDR1 is DFQATT and CDR2 SNEGSKA (reference sequence). Trimming removed 6 bases at V and 0 bases at J, with 13 bases between. CDR3 region: CSATRDGSTDTQYF. For the CDR3, the DNA is TGCAGTGCGACCCGGGACGGTAGCACAGATACGCAGTATTTT.

The gene calls are TRBV20-1 and TRBJ2-3; no reliable D call. CDR3 length equals 11 residues. Germline values: CDR1 DFQATT, CDR2 SNEGSKA (reference sequence). V lost 6 bases, J lost 7 bases, and 11 bases lay in between. The CDR3 region has the DNA TGCAGTGCCCGCGGCCTTAATACGCAGTATTTT. This encodes CSARGLNTQYF.

This clonotype was observed a few times. The rearrangement links TRBV20-1 to TRBJ2-5; possibly TRBD2 for D (6 bases). Germline CDR1 reads DFQATT; CDR2 reads SNEGSKA (reference sequence). V was shortened by 6 bases and J by 7 bases, with 15 bases between the two germline ends. This CDR3 has 12 amino acids. CDR3 amino acids: CSARLRDLTQYF. CDR3 DNA: TGCAGTGCGCGTTTAAGGGACTTGACCCAGTACTTC.

This clonotype occurred a few times. The rearrangement links TRBV27 to TRBJ2-1; 7 bases map to TRBD2. The CDR3 contains 19 residues. Germline CDR1 reads MNHEY; CDR2 reads SMNVEV (reference sequence). The V and J ends lost 1 base and 8 bases, in that order; junction bases with no gene match: 20. CDR3 in DNA: TGTGCCAGCAGTTTATTAGGCATAGCGGGCGTCAACCGGTTAGATGAGCAGTTCTTC. This codes for CASSLLGIAGVNRLDEQFF.

V usage is TRBV5-1 and J usage is TRBJ2-2; D may be TRBD2 (7 bases). The CDR3 consists of 14 residues. The V gene's germline CDR1 is SGHRS and CDR2 YFSETQ. With 2 bases removed from V and 5 bases from J, the gap between germline ends came to 10 bases. The CDR3 region has the DNA TGCGCCAGCAGCTTCGGGGGGCGGACCGGGGAGCTGTTTTTT. Translating gives CASSFGGRTGELFF.

The J gene is TRBJ2-7, the V gene TRBV6-9, with no clear D. The CDR3 spans 13 residues. The V gene lost 3 bases and the J gene lost 5 bases, with 11 bases spanning the gap. Germline lookup yields CDR1 MNHGY and CDR2 SVAAGI. CDR3 region: CASSYNKGHEQYF. The CDR3 DNA follows: TGTGCCAGCAGTTACAACAAAGGCCACGAGCAGTACTTC.

This chain links TRBV30 with TRBJ2-7; 13 bases map to TRBD2. V shed 1 base, J shed 7 bases, and the junction held 10 bases outside the gene matches. The CDR3 is made up of 16 amino acids. Germline CDR1 is GTSNPN and CDR2 is SVGIG (reference sequence). In DNA form, the CDR3 reads TGTGCCTGGAGTGGATTAGGACTAGCGGGAGCGGGTGAGCAGTACTTC. This codes for CAWSGLGLAGAGEQYF. Supplemented by reference TRBV30 and TRBJ2-7, the full variable domain reads SQTIHQWPATLVQPVGSPLSLECTVEGTSNPNLYWYRQAAGRGLQLLFYSVGIGQISSEVPQNLSASRPQDRQFILSSKKLLLSDSGFYLCAWSGLGLAGAGEQYFGPGTRLTVT.

This clonotype was counted a few times. The rearrangement links TRBV7-2 to TRBJ1-5, with D hard to call. The V and J ends lost 5 bases and 0 bases respectively, with 17 bases between them. The CDR3 length is 17 residues. CDR1 and CDR2 (germline): SGHTA, FQGNSA. CDR3 DNA sequence: TGTGCCAGCAGCCCCACCCAACCTCTTAGTAGCAATCAGCCCCAGCATTTT. It codes for CASSPTQPLSSNQPQHF. The variable domain in full, with the rest retrieved from reference TRBV7-2 and TRBJ1-5, is GAGVSQSPSNKVTEKGKDVELRCDPISGHTALYWYRQSLGQGLEFLIYFQGNSAPDKSGLPSDRFSAERTGGSVSTLTIQRTQQEDSAVYLCASSPTQPLSSNQPQHFGDGTRLSIL.

J is TRBJ2-4 and V is TRBV20-1; D is ambiguous. CDR1 and CDR2 from the germline V gene are DFQATT and SNEGSKA (reference sequence). The CDR3 totals 10 residues. The V gene lost 3 bases and the J gene lost 11 bases, with 8 bases spanning the gap. The CDR3, as DNA: TGCAGTGCTAGTTCGACTTTTCAGTACTTC. Translated: CSASSTFQYF.

The chain combines TRBV5-1 with TRBJ2-1; D gene unclear. The CDR3 is made up of 17 amino acids. V was cut by 7 bases and J by 5 bases, with 25 bases left in between. The germline V gene has CDR1 SGHRS and CDR2 YFSETQ. CDR3 in DNA: TGCGCCAGCTACTCGAATCCCCCCGGTTTGCGGAACAATGAGCAGTTCTTC. Its translation: CASYSNPPGLRNNEQFF.

A few counts support this clonotype. The gene calls are TRBV5-6 and TRBJ1-2; D might be TRBD1 (5 bases). Germline V gives CDR1 SGHDT, CDR2 YYEEEE. The CDR3 is 16 amino acids. The V gene lost 2 bases and the J gene lost 4 bases, with 18 bases spanning the gap. CDR3 protein: CASSFLGDGDSYGYTF. CDR3 in DNA: TGTGCCAGCAGCTTCCTGGGGGACGGAGACTCCTATGGCTACACCTTC.

The rearrangement links TRBV7-9 to TRBJ2-3; possibly TRBD2 for D (6 bases). Per germline, CDR1 SEHNR and CDR2 FQNEAQ (reference sequence). The CDR3 is made up of 16 amino acids. Trimming stripped 1 base from V and 0 bases from J, with 11 bases between. As DNA, the CDR3 is TGTGCCAGCAGCTTAGGAGGGCGGGGAAGCACAGATACGCAGTATTTT. This gives the protein CASSLGGRGSTDTQYF.

This clonotype has just a few counts. This sequence joins TRBV5-1 and TRBJ2-5; D possibly corresponds to TRBD1 (6 bases). The V gene lost 2 bases and the J gene lost 1 base, with 12 bases spanning the gap. Germline assignment: CDR1 SGHRS and CDR2 YFSETQ. The CDR3 runs 15 residues. CDR3 DNA: TGCGCCAGCAGCTTACCCAGGGGCCCCCAAGAGACCCAGTACTTC. This encodes CASSLPRGPQETQYF.

This rearrangement joins TRBV18 to TRBJ2-7, with a tentative D call TRBD2 (5 bases). The CDR3 extends over 15 amino acids. Trimming shortened V by 3 bases and J by 0 bases, and 12 bases separated the two germline ends. The germline gives CDR1 KGHSH, CDR2 LQKENI. CDR3 residues: CASSPREGSSYEQYF. CDR3 nucleotide sequence: TGTGCCAGCTCACCGCGTGAGGGTAGCTCCTACGAGCAGTACTTC.

This clonotype was recorded a few times. The V gene is TRBV5-5, the J gene TRBJ2-2; TRBD2 aligns across 13 bases. J gave up 6 bases and V 1 base, and 9 bases lay outside the gene matches. The CDR3 loop spans 18 amino acids. The germline gives CDR1 SGHKS, CDR2 YYEKEE (reference sequence). The CDR3 loop reads CASSLRLAGGFWAGELFF. The DNA for the CDR3 is TGTGCCAGCAGCTTGAGACTAGCGGGAGGTTTCTGGGCCGGGGAGCTGTTTTTT.

A few counts support this clonotype. This sequence joins TRBV12-5 and TRBJ2-1; 12 nucleotides agree with TRBD2. The CDR3 totals 15 residues. V was clipped by 5 bases and J by 10 bases; unmatched bases: 9. Germline assignment: CDR1 LGHNT and CDR2 FRNRAP. The CDR3 coding sequence is TGTGCTAGTGGTCCGGGACTAGCGGGCGGGACAGAGCAGTTCTTC. It codes for CASGPGLAGGTEQFF.

This clonotype was observed a handful of times. The chain combines TRBV4-1 with TRBJ2-3, with TRBD2 matching over 7 bases. The ends lost 2 bases at V and 0 bases at J; junction bases unmatched: 8. Germline V lookup: CDR1 MGHRA, CDR2 YSYEKL. This CDR3 contains 17 residues. CDR3 nucleotides: TGCGCCAGCAGCCAAAGGCCGCTAGCGGTTAGCACAGATACGCAGTATTTT. Protein sequence: CASSQRPLAVSTDTQYF.

The chain carries TRBV20-1 and TRBJ2-3; 7 bases map to TRBD2. Germline assignment: CDR1 DFQATT and CDR2 SNEGSKA (reference sequence). The CDR3 loop spans 16 amino acids. Trimming at V came to 4 bases and at J to 1 base, leaving 11 bases not matched to a gene. The CDR3 DNA is TGCAGTGCTATCCCGATAGGGAGGGAGGGCACAGATACGCAGTATTTT. Protein sequence: CSAIPIGREGTDTQYF.

This clonotype showed up just a few times. The chain couples TRBV9 to TRBJ1-2, with D possibly TRBD1 on 6 matching bases. This CDR3 has 17 amino acids. Per germline, CDR1 SGDLS and CDR2 YYNGEE. V dropped 4 bases and J dropped 4 bases, with 23 bases sitting between them. The CDR3 nucleotides read TGTGCCAGCAGCCTTCTTGACCTGACAGGCCCCTTCTATGGCTACACCTTC. Translation gives CASSLLDLTGPFYGYTF.

The chain has TRBV20-1 and TRBJ1-1; D not certain. The CDR3 has 16 residues. Germline CDR1 is DFQATT and CDR2 is SNEGSKA (reference sequence). With 4 bases removed from V and 7 bases from J, the gap between germline ends came to 25 bases. CDR3 loop: CSAKRQREIVGVEAFF. The DNA of the CDR3 is TGCAGTGCTAAAAGGCAAAGGGAAATTGTGGGCGTTGAAGCTTTCTTT.

V is TRBV4-1 and J is TRBJ2-7; 7 nucleotides match TRBD1. V gave up 4 bases and J gave up 2 bases; unmatched junction bases: 5. The CDR3 totals 14 residues. Germline V CDR1 and CDR2: MGHRA, YSYEKL. DNA for the CDR3: TGCGCCAGCAGCCGGGGGACAGTCGCCTACGAGCAGTACTTC. Residues: CASSRGTVAYEQYF.

The genes are TRBV20-1 and TRBJ2-7; D remains unclear. In germline, CDR1 is DFQATT, CDR2 SNEGSKA (reference sequence). Trimming took off 3 bases at V and 5 bases at J, with 20 bases between the two ends. This CDR3 contains 15 residues. CDR3 coding DNA: TGCAGTGCTAGTCCCGGACGGTACTCTTCAAACGAGCAGTACTTC. It codes for CSASPGRYSSNEQYF.

The V call is TRBV20-1, the J call TRBJ2-7; D is undetermined. Germline lookup yields CDR1 DFQATT and CDR2 SNEGSKA (reference sequence). The CDR3 is 11 amino acids. V lost 1 base and J lost 5, with 6 bases in between. The CDR3 sequence is CSARGRHEQYF. CDR3 coding DNA: TGCAGTGCTAGAGGCCGACACGAGCAGTACTTC.

There are a few counts of this clonotype. This chain uses TRBV5-1 with TRBJ2-2; perhaps D is TRBD1 or TRBD2 (5 bases each). Germline loops: CDR1 SGHRS, CDR2 YFSETQ. V gave up 2 bases and J gave up 0 bases, with 20 bases separating them. There are 19 residues in the CDR3. The CDR3 DNA sequence: TGCGCCAGCAGCTTCCTCTCTATATTCGGGACGACGAACACCGGGGAGCTGTTTTTT. Its protein is CASSFLSIFGTTNTGELFF.